This record covers a single T cell receptor (beta chain). What it binds is unknown. These data come from a study of cytomegalovirus exposure and HLA in healthy donors. The study, taken as a whole, reports: DRB1 showed the most TCR associations and HLA-C the fewest in a later analysis, as rates varied by HLA locus. Investigators reported approximately 150 TCR beta chains as tied to cytomegalovirus. Prior analysis indicated that the majority of TCR beta V segments exhibited productivity approximately 87% or approximately 30% of the time.

Primers included in the PCR were 60 Vbeta and 13 Jbeta primers. Profiling relied on immunoSEQ multiplex PCR, and the TCRdb table lists in-frame clones only, not all of them. This sample's clone table lists 150,000 to 200,000 clones. With 7 bases clipped from V and 7 bases from J, the junction kept 9 bases outside the gene matches. The germline V gene has CDR1 SQVTM and CDR2 ANQGSEA. The CDR3 contains 13 residues. The sample comprised PBMCs. This clonotype was obtained from a woman between 18 and 29 years old in good health and CMV-seropositive. The chain joins TRBV29-1 to TRBJ1-2; TRBD1 aligns across 10 bases. The chain's CDR3 is CSAEGTGVSGYTF. The CDR3 region has the DNA TGCAGCGCCGAAGGGACAGGGGTTAGTGGCTACACCTTC.